This T cell receptor beta chain derives from a study of post-analysis software for immune sequencing data. Study-wide context: Progressive-relapsing, secondary progressive and relapsing-remitting multiple sclerosis were among the disease courses included. Regarding the study as a whole: There were roughly five TRBV segments more frequent in patients than controls, and TRBV5-6, TRBV5-1 and TRBV20-1 were among them.

Comments on this clonotype: Its antigen is unidentified.

The CDR3 contains 14 residues. The germline V and J ends were trimmed by 4 bases and 13 bases, with 23 bases remaining between them. The germline V gene encodes CDR1 DFQATT and CDR2 SNEGSKA (reference sequence). Built from TCR beta cDNA, the libraries had unique molecular identifiers in them. TCRdb independently ran MiXCR on the PCR reads; one entry per CDR3 protein. The data contain roughly 430,000 distinct CDR3 sequences, approximately 38% of them seen just once; the ten biggest clones take up roughly 8.2%. The TCR comes from a girl aged 2-9 years with multiple sclerosis. The sample taken for sequencing was blood. The chain couples TRBV20-1 to TRBJ2-1, with D unresolved. CDR3 sequence (DNA): TGCAGTGCTAAGCTGGCAGTGCAAACGGGTGGCCAGTTCTTC. Translated: CSAKLAVQTGGQFF.